The present entry profiles one T cell receptor beta chain with its context. What it binds is unknown. The entry originates in a study of OX40 agonist ivuxolimab in advanced cancers. Study conclusions and caveats: Clonal expansion from baseline to week 6 occurred in both CD4+ and CD8+ T cells. Low normalized clonal expansion also occurred in some nonresponding patients.

CDR3 length: 18 amino acids. Germline loops: CDR1 SGHAT, CDR2 FQNNGV. Trimming at V came to 5 bases and at J to 1 base, leaving 9 bases not matched to a gene. Baseline, cycle 4 day 1, and cycle 7 day 1 were the blood sampling points. Libraries were prepared by immunoSEQ multiplex PCR; TCRdb keeps only in-frame clonotypes and omits some of them. This sample has about 78,000 clones; about 91% occur once, and the top ten carry 2.5% to 3.5%. This sequence originates from an adult with an advanced solid tumor such as melanoma, head and neck, liver or kidney cancer. V usage is TRBV11-2 and J usage is TRBJ2-6; 9 nucleotides line up with TRBD1. Sequenced material: CD4+ or CD8+ T cells sorted from blood, taken in a trial of the OX40 agonist ivuxolimab. The CDR3 nucleotides are TGTGCCAGCAGCAGAAAACCGGGACAGGGATCTGGGGCCAACGTCCTGACTTTC. Protein sequence: CASSRKPGQGSGANVLTF.